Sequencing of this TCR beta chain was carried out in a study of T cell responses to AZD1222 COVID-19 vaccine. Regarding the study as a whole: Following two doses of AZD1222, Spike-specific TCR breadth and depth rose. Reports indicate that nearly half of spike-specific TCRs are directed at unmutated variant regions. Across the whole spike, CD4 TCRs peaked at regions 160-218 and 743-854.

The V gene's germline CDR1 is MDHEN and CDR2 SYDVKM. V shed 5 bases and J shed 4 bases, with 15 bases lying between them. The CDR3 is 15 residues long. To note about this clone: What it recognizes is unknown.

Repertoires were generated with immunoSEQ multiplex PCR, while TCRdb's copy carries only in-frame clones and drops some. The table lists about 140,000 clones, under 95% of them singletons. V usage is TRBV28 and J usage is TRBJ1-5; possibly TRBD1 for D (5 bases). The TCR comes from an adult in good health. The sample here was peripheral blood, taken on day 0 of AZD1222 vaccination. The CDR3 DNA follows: TGTGCCAGCAGTGTGCAGGGTGCCCCAAATCAGCCCCAGCATTTT. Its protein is CASSVQGAPNQPQHF.